This T cell receptor (beta chain) was sequenced for a study of response to subunit inactivated influenza vaccine. General study points: Authors proposed each seasonal influenza vaccination draws in few new T cells.

CDR3 size: 12 residues. Germline V CDR1 and CDR2: ENHRY, SYGVKD. Deletions cut 0 bases from V and 8 bases from J, with 5 bases between. MiXCR, run by TCRdb on the RT-PCR reads, gives a single entry per CDR3 protein. Found here are 750,000 to 850,000 distinct CDR3 sequences, 15% to 20% of them singletons; the top ten hold approximately 10%. This clonotype was seen a few times. What it binds is not known. Sequencing was performed on PBMCs from blood, taken more than 4 days after vaccination. This chain joins TRBV10-3 and TRBJ2-1; D ambiguous. The TCR comes from a man aged 45-60 years who received an inactivated influenza vaccine. The CDR3 protein is CAISESNYEQFF. CDR3 sequence (DNA): TGTGCCATCAGTGAGTCGAACTATGAGCAGTTCTTC.